This TCR beta chain was found in a study of shared clonotypes between healthy human individuals. The CDR3 spans 17 residues. Germline CDR1 is LGHNA and CDR2 is YSLEER. V was pared by 0 bases and J by 0 bases, with 12 bases between. Naive CD8 cells comprised CD45RO-negative, CCR7-positively selected cells, excluding terminally differentiated effector memory CD45RA+ cells. TCRdb keeps only in-frame clones here, not all; method: immunoSEQ multiplex PCR. The profile shows millions of clones, about 94% of them singletons. The J gene is TRBJ1-3, the V gene TRBV4-3; D not resolved. The TCR was taken from a man aged 18 to 30 in good health. Sequencing used naive CD8+ T cells sorted from blood. CDR3 amino acids: CASSQEIVAASGNTIYF. The CDR3 region has the DNA TGCGCCAGCAGCCAAGAAATCGTCGCGGCCTCTGGAAACACCATATATTTT.